Here is one T cell receptor (beta chain) with its context. A clone one base away is much larger, so this may be a read error. The data are from a study of blood T cells in healthy people across ages. With a J-beta primer mix and a sample-barcoded 5' primer, a second PCR ran about 7 to 12 cycles. TCRdb used MiXCR to reprocess the 5' RACE reads, holding one entry per CDR3 protein. This table holds 500,000 to 700,000 distinct CDR3 sequences, around 31% found once. CDR1 and CDR2 from the germline V gene are SGHNT and YYREEE (reference sequence). This CDR3 is 15 amino acids long. The J segment lost 11 bases and the V segment lost 0 bases, leaving 10 bases of the junction unmatched.

Sequenced: blood. The rearrangement joins TRBV5-4 to TRBJ2-5; the match to TRBD2 covers 10 bases. The source is a woman aged 80 or older in good health. In DNA, the CDR3 is TGTGCCAGCAGCTTGGGGAGCGGGGGGGGCGGTAGGCAGTACTTC. Translation gives CASSLGSGGGGRQYF.